The 31 T cell receptor beta chains given below trace back to one sample, sequenced in a study of CXCR3-negative and CXCR3-positive naive CD8 T cells (dated by TCRdb to about 2019). TCRdb shows the sequencer as NextSeq 550. The Human TCR Profiling Kit (MiLaboratory) was used to make UMI-labeled 5' RACE TRB cDNA libraries. Each entry corresponds to one CDR3 protein sequence from reads that TCRdb reprocessed, and DNA is not given. The table held for this sample gives 70,000 to 100,000 distinct CDR3 sequences. Less than 1.1% of the sample goes to the ten largest clones. The specimen sequenced was naive CXCR3- CD8+ T cells from blood. The cell subset or site label for this specimen denotes: CD45RO-CCR7+CD27+CD95- naive CD8+ T cells lacking CXCR3 (TNR3-). These receptors came from a human donor in good health. Some clones in this sample may be carry-over from other donors' samples.

The gene calls are TRBV7-3 and TRBJ2-1; TCRdb lists TRBD2, though no DNA is available to test this call. Germline-derived CDR1 and CDR2 are SGHTA and FQGTGA. CDR3 size: 15 residues. The CDR3 sequence: CASSLQAGDVNEQFF.

V and J are TRBV6-5 and TRBJ2-3; TCRdb gives TRBD1 as the D gene, but with no DNA this cannot be confirmed. This CDR3 contains 14 residues. The germline CDR1 and CDR2 sequences are MNHEY and SVGAGI. The CDR3 spells CASSYGQGPDTQYF.

This chain links TRBV23-1 with TRBJ2-7. TRBV23-1 is an ORF; its function is uncertain. This CDR3 is 15 amino acids long. The CDR3 here is CARKEPKGTPYEQYF.

The chain uses TRBV7-9 and TRBJ2-1. CDR3 length equals 12 residues. In germline, CDR1 is SEHNR, CDR2 FQNEAQ (reference sequence). CDR3 region: CASSPRYNEQFF.

The chain is built from TRBV11-2 and TRBJ1-1; the TCRdb call, TRBD1, lacks DNA for checking. Per germline, CDR1 SGHAT and CDR2 FQNNGV. This CDR3 spans 13 amino acids. The chain's CDR3 is CASSWTGSGKAFF. Variable domain in full (rest from reference TRBV11-2 and TRBJ1-1): EAGVAQSPRYKIIEKRQSVAFWCNPISGHATLYWYQQILGQGPKLLIQFQNNGVVDDSQLPKDRFSAERLKGVDSTLKIQPAKLEDSAVYLCASSWTGSGKAFFGQGTRLTVV.

The gene calls are TRBV7-2 and TRBJ2-7; TCRdb reports TRBD1, a call that lacks DNA to check it against. Germline-derived CDR1 and CDR2 are SGHTA and FQGNSA. There are 14 residues in the CDR3. CDR3 protein: CASSLVSASYEQYF.

V is TRBV7-9 and J is TRBJ1-4; as DNA is missing, the TRBD1 call by TCRdb cannot be tested. Per the germline V gene, CDR1 is SEHNR and CDR2 is FQNEAQ (reference sequence). The CDR3 has 15 amino acids. CDR3 loop: CASSTKGGTDEKLFF.

This chain joins TRBV5-4 and TRBJ2-7; there is no DNA to check the TCRdb D call of TRBD1. The CDR3 sequence is 15 residues long. CDR1 is SGHNT and CDR2 is YYREEE in the germline V gene (reference sequence). CDR3 in amino acids: CASSSRDSFSYEQYF.

The chain couples TRBV11-1 to TRBJ1-1; the D gene TCRdb calls, TRBD1, cannot be checked with no DNA. The CDR3 length is 14 residues. The germline gives CDR1 SGHAT, CDR2 FQDESV (reference sequence). CDR3 loop: CASRHLGQGVEAFF.

This rearrangement joins TRBV6-2 or TRBV6-3 to TRBJ2-5; TCRdb proposes TRBD2, but this gene call is untestable without DNA. The CDR3 length is 16 residues. Per the germline V gene, CDR1 is MNHEY and CDR2 is SVGEGT. The CDR3 reads CASSYSDRDSEETQYF.

The CDR3 loop reads CASSPGPGQFGSYEQYF. This chain uses TRBV28 with TRBJ2-7; TCRdb picks TRBD1, but there is no DNA to check that call. The CDR3 spans 17 residues. From germline, CDR1 is MDHEN and CDR2 SYDVKM.

The rearrangement uses TRBV29-1 and TRBJ2-2; TCRdb designates TRBD2, a call that cannot be tested without DNA. The CDR3 runs to 12 residues. Germline CDR1 SQVTM, CDR2 ANQGSEA. The CDR3 spells CSVEWTPGELFF.

The V and J genes are TRBV15 and TRBJ2-1. Germline V gives CDR1 LNHNV, CDR2 YYDKDF (reference sequence). CDR3 length: 16 amino acids. The CDR3 here is CATSRDRSATYNEQFF.

The chain combines TRBV7-9 with TRBJ2-1. The CDR3 extends over 14 amino acids. Looked up from germline, CDR1 is SEHNR and CDR2 is FQNEAQ (reference sequence). CDR3 region: CASSLAPMGNEQFF.

This chain connects TRBV5-1 to TRBJ2-7; the D gene TCRdb calls, TRBD1, cannot be checked with no DNA. Germline V gene lookup returns CDR1 SGHRS and CDR2 YFSETQ. The CDR3 has 12 amino acids. The CDR3 region is CASSLVGQEQYF.

CDR3 residues: CATSRESGTHNEQFF. This sequence joins TRBV15 and TRBJ2-1; TCRdb proposes TRBD2, but this gene call is untestable without DNA. The CDR3 is 15 amino acids. Germline V gene data show CDR1 as LNHNV and CDR2 as YYDKDF (reference sequence).

This rearrangement joins TRBV29-1 to TRBJ2-5; TCRdb's assignment of TRBD2 cannot be checked, as there is no DNA. This CDR3 region has 17 residues. Germline assignment: CDR1 SQVTM and CDR2 ANQGSEA. The CDR3 reads CSIVGLVSGSFEETQYF.

The chain joins TRBV29-1 to TRBJ2-7; absent DNA, TCRdb's TRBD2 call cannot be checked. The CDR3 has 13 residues. Germline lookup yields CDR1 SQVTM and CDR2 ANQGSEA. CDR3 amino acids: CSCHWVLPYEQYF.

The V gene is TRBV4-1, the J gene TRBJ2-7; TCRdb proposes TRBD2, but this gene call is untestable without DNA. The CDR3 has 14 residues. Germline CDR1 is MGHRA and CDR2 is YSYEKL. Here the CDR3 reads CASSQGGGVDEQYF.

The chain combines TRBV7-9 with TRBJ2-2; there is no DNA to check the TCRdb D call of TRBD2. The CDR3 sequence is 16 residues long. Germline V lookup: CDR1 SEHNR, CDR2 FQNEAQ (reference sequence). The CDR3 spells CASSVVAGDYTGELFF.

This chain links TRBV25-1 with TRBJ2-1; without DNA, the TCRdb call of TRBD2 cannot be checked. The CDR3 length is 17 residues. Germline loops: CDR1 MGHDK, CDR2 SYGVNS. The CDR3: CASSVWARDHGRDEQFF.

V is TRBV29-1 and J is TRBJ2-1; absent DNA, TCRdb's TRBD2 call cannot be checked. The germline V gene encodes CDR1 SQVTM and CDR2 ANQGSEA. The CDR3 consists of 13 residues. CDR3 region: CSVLLAGNNEQFF.

The V and J genes are TRBV7-3 and TRBJ2-3; TCRdb proposes TRBD1, but this gene call is untestable without DNA. The CDR3 covers 15 residues. Germline V gives CDR1 SGHTA, CDR2 FQGTGA. The CDR3 sequence: CASSYTGKTTDTQYF.

The rearrangement joins TRBV30 to TRBJ2-7; the D call from TCRdb, TRBD1, cannot be confirmed without DNA. CDR1 and CDR2 from the germline V gene are GTSNPN and SVGIG (reference sequence). CDR3 length: 15 residues. The CDR3 loop is CAWSIPGQGTYEQYF.

J is TRBJ2-2 and V is TRBV12-3 or TRBV12-4. The length of the CDR3 is 14 residues. The CDR3 here is CASSLASLTGELFF.

This rearrangement joins TRBV27 to TRBJ1-1; TCRdb names TRBD1, which stays unverified in the absence of DNA. CDR3 size: 15 residues. Germline V gene sequence: CDR1 MNHEY, CDR2 SMNVEV (reference sequence). The CDR3 sequence: CASSGPGQGGTEAFF.

The chain is built from TRBV7-2 and TRBJ2-1; the TCRdb D gene call, TRBD1, has no DNA to confirm it. CDR1 is SGHTA and CDR2 is FQGNSA in the germline V gene. This CDR3 spans 16 amino acids. CDR3 region: CASSSPDREINNEQFF. The whole variable domain, remainder taken from reference TRBV7-2 and TRBJ2-1, is GAGVSQSPSNKVTEKGKDVELRCDPISGHTALYWYRQSLGQGLEFLIYFQGNSAPDKSGLPSDRFSAERTGGSVSTLTIQRTQQEDSAVYLCASSSPDREINNEQFFGPGTRLTVL.

The chain uses TRBV5-1 and TRBJ2-2; the D call from TCRdb, TRBD2, cannot be confirmed without DNA. Germline loops: CDR1 SGHRS, CDR2 YFSETQ. The CDR3 totals 16 residues. This chain's CDR3 is CASSLALAGNTGELFF.

This chain joins TRBV20-1 and TRBJ2-1. Germline lookup yields CDR1 DFQATT and CDR2 SNEGSKA (reference sequence). The CDR3 extends over 13 amino acids. The CDR3 sequence: CSASQSSYIEQFF.

The rearrangement links TRBV12-3 or TRBV12-4 to TRBJ2-3. The CDR3 has 13 amino acids. The CDR3 spells CASSPSSTDTQYF.

The genes are TRBV21-1 and TRBJ2-7. TRBV21-1 is noted as a pseudogene. CDR3 length equals 15 residues. The CDR3 spells CASSREWGLPNEQYF.